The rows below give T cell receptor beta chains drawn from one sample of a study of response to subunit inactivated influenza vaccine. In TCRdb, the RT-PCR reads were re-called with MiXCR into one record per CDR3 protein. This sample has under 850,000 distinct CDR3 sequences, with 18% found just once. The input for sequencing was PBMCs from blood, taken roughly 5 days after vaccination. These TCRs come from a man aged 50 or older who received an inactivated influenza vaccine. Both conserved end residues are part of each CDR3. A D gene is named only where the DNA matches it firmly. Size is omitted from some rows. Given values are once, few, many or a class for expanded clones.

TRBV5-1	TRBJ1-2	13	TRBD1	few	CASAGTGGDGYTF	TGCGCCAGCGCCGGGACAGGGGGCGATGGCTACACCTTC
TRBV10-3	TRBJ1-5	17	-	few	CAISESSLLDPNQPQHF	TGTGCCATCAGTGAGTCGAGTCTCCTGGACCCTAATCAGCCCCAGCATTTT
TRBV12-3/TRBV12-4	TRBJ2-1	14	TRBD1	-	CASGWDRDYNEQFF	TGTGCCAGCGGGTGGGACAGAGACTACAATGAGCAGTTCTTC
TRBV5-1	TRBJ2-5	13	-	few	CASSSHDKETQYF	TGCGCCAGCAGCTCACACGACAAAGAGACCCAGTACTTC
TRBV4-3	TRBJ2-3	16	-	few	CASSQDLKMATDTQYF	TGCGCCAGCAGCCAAGATTTGAAGATGGCCACAGATACGCAGTATTTT
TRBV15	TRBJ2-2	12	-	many	CATSRASGELFF	TGTGCCACCAGCAGAGCAAGCGGGGAGCTGTTTTTT
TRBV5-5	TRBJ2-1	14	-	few	CASSLAESYNEQFF	TGTGCCAGCAGCTTGGCGGAAAGCTACAATGAGCAGTTCTTC
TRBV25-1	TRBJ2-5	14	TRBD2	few	CASSATTSVETQYF	TGTGCCAGCAGTGCAACTACTAGCGTCGAGACCCAGTACTTC
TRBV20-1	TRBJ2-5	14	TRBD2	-	CSAVTSGGAETQYF	TGCAGTGCTGTGACTAGCGGGGGGGCAGAGACCCAGTACTTC
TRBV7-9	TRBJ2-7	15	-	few	CASSKTRDMPYEQYF	TGTGCCAGCAGCAAGACCCGGGACATGCCCTACGAGCAGTACTTC
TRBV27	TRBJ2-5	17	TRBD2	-	CASSPLGWAGVQETQYF	TGTGCCAGCAGCCCCCTGGGGTGGGCGGGGGTCCAAGAGACCCAGTACTTC
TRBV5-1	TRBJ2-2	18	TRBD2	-	CASSRDSGRALRTGELFF	TGCGCCAGCAGCCGTGATAGCGGGAGGGCCCTCCGGACCGGGGAGCTGTTTTTT
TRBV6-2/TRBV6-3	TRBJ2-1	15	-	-	CASSYLASGDNEQFF	TGTGCCAGCAGTTATCTGGCTAGTGGGGACAATGAGCAGTTCTTC
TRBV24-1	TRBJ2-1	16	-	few	CATSDPTGTYYNEQFF	TGTGCCACCAGTGACCCTACTGGGACCTACTACAATGAGCAGTTCTTC
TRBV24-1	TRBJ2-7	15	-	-	CATSDPTRAPYEQYF	TGTGCCACCAGTGATCCAACTCGAGCACCCTACGAGCAGTACTTC
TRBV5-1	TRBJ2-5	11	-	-	CASSAKETQYF	TGCGCCAGCAGCGCAAAAGAGACCCAGTACTTC
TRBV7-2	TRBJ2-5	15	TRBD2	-	CASSFGGGALETQYF	TGTGCCAGCAGCTTTGGCGGGGGGGCTTTGGAGACCCAGTACTTC
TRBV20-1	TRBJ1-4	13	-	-	CSAERGRNEKLFF	TGCAGTGCGGAACGTGGAAGAAATGAAAAACTGTTTTTT
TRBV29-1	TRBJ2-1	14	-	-	CSVGGRVSYNEQFF	TGCAGCGTTGGAGGGCGAGTCTCCTACAATGAGCAGTTCTTC
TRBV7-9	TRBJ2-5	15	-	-	CASSLQDPYQETQYF	TGTGCCAGCAGCTTGCAGGACCCGTACCAAGAGACCCAGTACTTC
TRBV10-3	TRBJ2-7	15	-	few	CAISDSAIHSYEQYF	TGTGCCATCAGTGACTCAGCCATCCATTCCTACGAGCAGTACTTC
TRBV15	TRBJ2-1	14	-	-	CATRGGSDYNEQFF	TGTGCCACCAGGGGGGGTAGCGACTACAATGAGCAGTTCTTC
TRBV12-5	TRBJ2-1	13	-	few	CASGRDSPNEQFF	TGTGCTAGTGGTCGCGACAGTCCCAATGAGCAGTTCTTC
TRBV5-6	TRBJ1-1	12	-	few	CASSFSGTEAFF	TGTGCCAGCAGCTTCTCGGGCACTGAAGCTTTCTTT
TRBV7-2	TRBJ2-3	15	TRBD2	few	CASNRRGDHTDTQYF	TGTGCCAGCAATCGACGGGGGGACCACACAGATACGCAGTATTTT
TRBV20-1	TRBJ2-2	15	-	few	CSARVTGEGAGELFF	TGCAGTGCTAGAGTTACAGGGGAGGGAGCCGGGGAGCTGTTTTTT
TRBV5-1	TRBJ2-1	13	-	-	CASSFDRQHEQFF	TGCGCCAGCAGCTTTGACAGGCAGCATGAGCAGTTCTTC
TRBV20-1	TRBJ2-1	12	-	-	CSASRQASEQFF	TGCAGTGCTAGTCGCCAGGCGAGTGAGCAGTTCTTC
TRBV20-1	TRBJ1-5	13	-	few	CSASSRAVQPQHF	TGCAGTGCTAGTTCCAGGGCGGTTCAGCCCCAGCATTTT
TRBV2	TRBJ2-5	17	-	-	CASSEAGQRPYQETQYF	TGTGCCAGCAGTGAAGCGGGCCAGCGACCGTACCAAGAGACCCAGTACTTC
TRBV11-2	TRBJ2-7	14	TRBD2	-	CASRPLAGGYEQYF	TGTGCCAGCAGGCCTCTAGCGGGAGGTTACGAGCAGTACTTC
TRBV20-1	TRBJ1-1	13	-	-	CSANGPVNTEAFF	TGCAGTGCTAACGGACCGGTGAACACTGAAGCTTTCTTT
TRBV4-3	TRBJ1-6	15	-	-	CASSQEGRVNSPLHF	TGCGCCAGCAGCCAAGAGGGTAGGGTAAATTCACCCCTCCACTTT
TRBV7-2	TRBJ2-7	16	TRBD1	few	CASSSGTGYASYEQYF	TGTGCCAGCAGCTCGGGGACAGGGTACGCCTCCTACGAGCAGTACTTC
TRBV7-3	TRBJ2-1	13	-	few	CASSLTFQDEQFF	TGTGCCAGCAGCTTAACCTTTCAGGATGAGCAGTTCTTC
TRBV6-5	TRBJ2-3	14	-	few	CASSSGARTDTQYF	TGTGCCAGCAGTTCAGGGGCCCGCACAGATACGCAGTATTTT
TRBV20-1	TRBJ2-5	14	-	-	CSATIASASETQYF	TGCAGTGCTACAATAGCGAGCGCTTCAGAGACCCAGTACTTC
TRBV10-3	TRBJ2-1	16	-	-	CAITEQRTTPYNEQFF	TGTGCCATCACTGAGCAGCGAACTACCCCCTACAATGAGCAGTTCTTC
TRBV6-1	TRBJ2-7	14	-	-	CASSMGARSYEQYF	TGTGCCAGCAGTATGGGAGCGCGCTCCTACGAGCAGTACTTC
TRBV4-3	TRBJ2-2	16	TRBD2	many	CASSQGLAVNTGELFF	TGCGCCAGCAGCCAAGGACTAGCGGTAAACACCGGGGAGCTGTTTTTT
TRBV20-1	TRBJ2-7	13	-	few	CSARAGTLYEQYF	TGCAGTGCTAGAGCTGGGACACTCTACGAGCAGTACTTC
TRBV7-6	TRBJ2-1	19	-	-	CASSLVGFGQGRSYNEQFF	TGTGCCAGCAGCTTAGTGGGTTTCGGGCAGGGGAGGTCCTACAATGAGCAGTTCTTC
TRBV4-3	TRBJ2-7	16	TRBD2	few	CASSQDWGRALHEQYF	TGCGCCAGCAGCCAAGATTGGGGGAGGGCCTTACACGAGCAGTACTTC
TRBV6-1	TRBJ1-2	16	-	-	CASSGGYLGKNYGYTF	TGTGCCAGCAGTGGGGGGTATTTGGGGAAGAACTATGGCTACACCTTC
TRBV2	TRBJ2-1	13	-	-	CASTRLTWDEQFF	TGTGCCAGCACTCGCCTGACTTGGGATGAGCAGTTCTTC